A selection of T cell receptor beta chains follows, all from one sample in a study of cytomegalovirus exposure and HLA in healthy donors. Data came from immunoSEQ multiplex PCR; TCRdb stores just in-frame clones and leaves some out. The table has 80,000 to 100,000 clones, around three quarters seen once. The source material was PBMCs. The origin of the receptors is a male donor in good health and CMV-seropositive. CDR3s include the opening cysteine and the closing phenylalanine or tryptophan. The order of the fields is V gene, J gene, CDR3 length, clone size, D gene, CDR3 protein, CDR3 DNA. A D gene is named only where the DNA matches it firmly. Rows may omit the clone size; those that give it use once, few, many or a size class.

V: TRBV6-5; J: TRBJ1-5; length: 14; size: -; D: -; CDR3: CASRAAGGNQPQHF; DNA: TGTGCCAGCCGGGCCGCAGGGGGCAATCAGCCCCAGCATTTT
V: TRBV19; J: TRBJ1-1; length: 14; size: few; D: -; CDR3: CASIPLGVGGEAFF; DNA: TGTGCCAGTATACCCTTAGGTGTGGGGGGTGAAGCTTTCTTT
V: TRBV2; J: TRBJ1-1; length: 15; size: -; D: TRBD1; CDR3: CASSASRQGGTEAFF; DNA: TGTGCCAGCAGTGCCTCTCGGCAGGGGGGCACTGAAGCTTTCTTT
V: TRBV1; J: TRBJ2-5; length: 20; size: -; D: -; CDR3: CTFSGFQGTSGGLGQETQYF; DNA: TGCACCTTCTCAGGCTTTCAGGGGACTAGCGGGGGGCTAGGGCAAGAGACCCAGTACTTC
V: TRBV6-1; J: TRBJ1-1; length: 14; size: -; D: -; CDR3: CASSDRTGVTEAFF; DNA: TGTGCCAGCAGTGATCGGACTGGAGTTACTGAAGCTTTCTTT
V: TRBV18; J: TRBJ2-1; length: 19; size: -; D: -; CDR3: CASSPEDKKGGGTYNEQFF; DNA: TGTGCCAGCTCACCAGAAGATAAAAAAGGGGGTGGCACCTACAATGAGCAGTTCTTC
V: TRBV5-6; J: TRBJ2-4; length: 15; size: -; D: TRBD2; CDR3: CASSFSGGRRNIQYF; DNA: TGTGCCAGCAGCTTCAGCGGGGGTAGGAGGAACATTCAGTACTTC
V: TRBV7-9; J: TRBJ1-1; length: 15; size: few; D: -; CDR3: CASSSIGFQGTEAFF; DNA: TGTGCCAGCAGCTCGATAGGTTTCCAGGGTACTGAAGCTTTCTTT
V: TRBV27; J: TRBJ1-2; length: 16; size: -; D: TRBD1; CDR3: CASSLGQGPPSYGYTF; DNA: TGTGCCAGCAGTCTCGGACAGGGCCCTCCTTCCTATGGCTACACCTTC
V: TRBV27; J: TRBJ2-3; length: 14; size: -; D: -; CDR3: CASKSRGGTDTQYF; DNA: TGTGCCAGCAAGAGCAGGGGAGGCACAGATACGCAGTATTTT
V: TRBV19; J: TRBJ1-5; length: 15; size: -; D: -; CDR3: CASSIGGSLNQPQHF; DNA: TGTGCCAGTAGTATAGGAGGCAGCCTCAATCAGCCCCAGCATTTT
V: TRBV7-3; J: TRBJ1-6; length: 15; size: -; D: TRBD1; CDR3: CASSLGQTYNSPLHF; DNA: TGTGCCAGCAGCTTGGGACAGACCTATAATTCACCCCTCCACTTT
V: TRBV2; J: TRBJ1-2; length: 13; size: few; D: -; CDR3: CASSGEGVYGYTF; DNA: TGTGCCAGCAGTGGGGAAGGGGTCTATGGCTACACCTTC
V: TRBV6-1; J: TRBJ1-1; length: 14; size: -; D: -; CDR3: CASSEGTVNTEAFF; DNA: TGTGCCAGCAGTGAAGGGACAGTGAACACTGAAGCTTTCTTT
V: TRBV29-1; J: TRBJ2-5; length: 12; size: -; D: TRBD1; CDR3: CSTGTAQETQYF; DNA: TGCAGCACCGGGACAGCCCAAGAGACCCAGTACTTC
V: TRBV5-6; J: TRBJ2-7; length: 11; size: once; D: -; CDR3: CASSFGQEQYF; DNA: TGTGCCAGCAGTTTTGGACAGGAGCAGTACTTC
V: TRBV6-1; J: TRBJ2-3; length: 18; size: -; D: TRBD2; CDR3: CASSDNDRGLASRDTQYF; DNA: TGTGCCAGCAGTGACAACGACCGAGGACTAGCGAGTAGAGATACGCAGTATTTT
V: TRBV27; J: TRBJ1-1; length: 16; size: once; D: TRBD1; CDR3: CASSFRPTGGVTEAFF; DNA: TGTGCCAGCAGTTTCCGCCCGACAGGGGGCGTCACTGAAGCTTTCTTT
V: TRBV7-2; J: TRBJ2-1; length: 18; size: -; D: -; CDR3: CASSLGLVRGGSYNEQFF; DNA: TGTGCCAGCAGCTTAGGCCTCGTAAGAGGGGGCTCCTACAATGAGCAGTTCTTC
V: TRBV7-2; J: TRBJ1-3; length: 17; size: -; D: -; CDR3: CASSGRGGVGSGNTIYF; DNA: TGTGCCAGCAGCGGACGAGGGGGAGTCGGTTCTGGAAACACCATATATTTT
V: TRBV9; J: TRBJ1-6; length: 13; size: -; D: -; CDR3: CASSAGQNSPLHF; DNA: TGTGCCAGCAGCGCCGGACAGAATTCACCCCTCCACTTT
V: TRBV7-6; J: TRBJ2-7; length: 14; size: -; D: -; CDR3: CASSLAGRVGEQYF; DNA: TGTGCCAGCAGCTTAGCAGGCAGGGTTGGCGAGCAGTACTTC
V: TRBV18; J: TRBJ1-2; length: 15; size: -; D: -; CDR3: CASSPSGGDKVGYTF; DNA: TGTGCCAGCTCACCATCCGGTGGGGACAAAGTTGGCTACACCTTC
V: TRBV15; J: TRBJ2-7; length: 15; size: once; D: TRBD1; CDR3: CATSRDRQGVYEQYF; DNA: TGTGCCACCAGCAGAGATCGACAGGGGGTATACGAGCAGTACTTC
V: TRBV5-7; J: TRBJ1-5; length: 15; size: once; D: TRBD1; CDR3: CASSFRDRVNQPQHF; DNA: TGTGCCAGCAGCTTCCGGGACAGGGTTAATCAGCCCCAGCATTTT
V: TRBV5-1; J: TRBJ1-2; length: 13; size: -; D: TRBD1; CDR3: CASSAGTGDGYTF; DNA: TGCGCCAGCAGCGCGGGGACAGGGGATGGCTACACCTTC
V: TRBV5-8; J: TRBJ1-5; length: 13; size: -; D: -; CDR3: CASSITGSQPQHF; DNA: TGTGCCAGCAGCATTACCGGGAGTCAGCCCCAGCATTTT
V: TRBV4-3; J: TRBJ2-5; length: 15; size: -; D: TRBD2; CDR3: CASSQVGLAQETQYF; DNA: TGCGCCAGCAGCCAAGTGGGACTAGCTCAAGAGACCCAGTACTTC
V: TRBV28; J: TRBJ1-1; length: 15; size: -; D: TRBD1; CDR3: CASRPGTGGRTEAFF; DNA: TGTGCCAGCAGACCCGGGACAGGGGGCAGGACTGAAGCTTTCTTT
V: TRBV14; J: TRBJ2-1; length: 11; size: -; D: -; CDR3: CASSQAREQFF; DNA: TGTGCCAGCAGCCAAGCGAGGGAGCAGTTCTTC
V: TRBV15; J: TRBJ1-2; length: 13; size: -; D: TRBD1; CDR3: CATSRGQGDGYTF; DNA: TGTGCCACCAGCAGAGGACAGGGTGATGGCTACACCTTC
V: TRBV5-1; J: TRBJ2-7; length: 12; size: once; D: TRBD1; CDR3: CASSLDRVEQYF; DNA: TGCGCCAGCAGCCTGGACAGGGTCGAGCAGTACTTC
V: TRBV6-4; J: TRBJ1-6; length: 17; size: -; D: -; CDR3: CASSERDGSSYNSPLHF; DNA: TGTGCCAGCAGTGAACGGGACGGGAGCTCCTATAATTCACCCCTCCACTTT
V: TRBV27; J: TRBJ1-1; length: 15; size: -; D: -; CDR3: CASSLGQGGRTEAFF; DNA: TGTGCCAGCAGTTTGGGGCAGGGAGGAAGGACTGAAGCTTTCTTT
V: TRBV6-6; J: TRBJ2-7; length: 12; size: -; D: -; CDR3: CASSPSSYEQYF; DNA: TGTGCCAGCAGTCCGAGCTCCTACGAGCAGTACTTC
V: TRBV18; J: TRBJ2-7; length: 16; size: -; D: -; CDR3: CASSRNGADAGYEQYF; DNA: TGTGCCAGCTCACGTAACGGCGCCGATGCCGGGTACGAGCAGTACTTC
V: TRBV21-1; J: TRBJ1-6; length: 14; size: -; D: -; CDR3: CASSKGQVDSPLHF; DNA: TGTGCCAGCAGCAAGGGACAGGTTGATTCACCCCTCCACTTT
V: TRBV14; J: TRBJ1-1; length: 13; size: -; D: -; CDR3: CASSLTGRTEAFF; DNA: TGTGCCAGCAGTCTTACAGGGCGGACTGAAGCTTTCTTT
V: TRBV27; J: TRBJ2-7; length: 13; size: -; D: TRBD1; CDR3: CASSWDRDYEQYF; DNA: TGTGCCAGCAGTTGGGACAGAGACTACGAGCAGTACTTC
V: TRBV5-4; J: TRBJ2-5; length: 15; size: -; D: TRBD1; CDR3: CASSRGQPKRETQYF; DNA: TGTGCCAGCAGCCGGGGACAGCCGAAGCGAGAGACCCAGTACTTC
V: TRBV6-1; J: TRBJ2-7; length: 16; size: -; D: TRBD1; CDR3: CASSGWTGGLPYEQYF; DNA: TGTGCCAGCAGTGGCTGGACAGGGGGGTTGCCCTACGAGCAGTACTTC
V: TRBV6-5; J: TRBJ1-5; length: 13; size: -; D: TRBD1; CDR3: CASWDRGNQPQHF; DNA: TGTGCCAGCTGGGACAGGGGCAATCAGCCCCAGCATTTT
V: TRBV6-5; J: TRBJ1-6; length: 15; size: -; D: TRBD1; CDR3: CASSYSWTGGGPLHF; DNA: TGTGCCAGCAGTTACTCTTGGACAGGGGGCGGGCCCCTCCACTTT
V: TRBV10-3; J: TRBJ2-1; length: 16; size: few; D: TRBD1; CDR3: CAISPGTVQSAGEQFF; DNA: TGTGCCATCAGCCCCGGGACAGTCCAGTCGGCAGGGGAGCAGTTCTTC
V: TRBV30; J: TRBJ2-1; length: 17; size: -; D: TRBD1; CDR3: CAFFGRQGLVSYNEQFF; DNA: TGTGCCTTCTTCGGTCGACAGGGCTTAGTTTCCTACAATGAGCAGTTCTTC
V: TRBV5-6; J: TRBJ2-7; length: 16; size: -; D: TRBD1; CDR3: CASSTRDRGSSYEQYF; DNA: TGTGCCAGCAGCACCCGGGACAGGGGTAGCTCCTACGAGCAGTACTTC
V: TRBV6-5; J: TRBJ1-2; length: 15; size: -; D: -; CDR3: CASSYARVPPRSYTF; DNA: TGTGCCAGCAGTTACGCAAGAGTCCCTCCTAGGAGCTACACCTTC
V: TRBV30; J: TRBJ2-7; length: 15; size: few; D: TRBD1; CDR3: CAWSPGQGHSYEQYF; DNA: TGTGCCTGGAGTCCGGGACAGGGGCACTCCTACGAGCAGTACTTC
V: TRBV15; J: TRBJ2-3; length: 16; size: -; D: -; CDR3: CATSRVQSSSTDTQYF; DNA: TGTGCCACCAGCAGAGTACAGTCCTCTAGCACAGATACGCAGTATTTT
V: TRBV18; J: TRBJ1-1; length: 13; size: -; D: TRBD1; CDR3: CASSPPGTDEAFF; DNA: TGTGCCAGCTCACCGCCAGGGACAGATGAAGCTTTCTTT
V: TRBV30; J: TRBJ2-7; length: 12; size: -; D: -; CDR3: CACLPGLGEQYF; DNA: TGTGCCTGCCTGCCGGGACTCGGCGAGCAGTACTTC
V: TRBV23-1; J: TRBJ1-5; length: 16; size: -; D: TRBD1; CDR3: CASSQLGSDRGQPQHF; DNA: TGCGCCAGCAGTCAATTGGGTTCGGACAGGGGCCAGCCCCAGCATTTT
V: TRBV4-2; J: TRBJ1-3; length: 16; size: -; D: -; CDR3: CASSTTPRSSGNTIYF; DNA: TGTGCCAGCAGCACTACCCCACGGAGCTCTGGAAACACCATATATTTT
V: TRBV9; J: TRBJ2-2; length: 14; size: -; D: -; CDR3: CASSPGRDSGELFF; DNA: TGTGCCAGCAGCCCAGGGCGAGATTCCGGGGAGCTGTTTTTT
V: TRBV5-1; J: TRBJ1-2; length: 12; size: -; D: -; CDR3: CASSLDRAGYTF; DNA: TGCGCCAGCAGCTTGGACAGGGCCGGCTACACCTTC
V: TRBV18; J: TRBJ2-7; length: 15; size: -; D: TRBD1; CDR3: CASSPSGTGYYEQYF; DNA: TGTGCCAGCTCACCTTCCGGGACAGGGTACTACGAGCAGTACTTC
V: TRBV19; J: TRBJ1-5; length: 16; size: -; D: -; CDR3: CASSIVGGGSNQPQHF; DNA: TGTGCCAGTAGTATAGTGGGCGGGGGGAGCAATCAGCCCCAGCATTTT
V: TRBV2; J: TRBJ1-2; length: 12; size: -; D: -; CDR3: CASNLGRNGYTF; DNA: TGTGCCAGCAACTTAGGCAGGAATGGCTACACCTTC
V: TRBV11-2; J: TRBJ2-7; length: 13; size: -; D: -; CDR3: CASSIRTVYEQYF; DNA: TGTGCCAGCAGCATTCGGACAGTATACGAGCAGTACTTC
V: TRBV6-5; J: TRBJ2-5; length: 15; size: -; D: -; CDR3: CASSYSGRGEETQYF; DNA: TGTGCCAGCAGTTACTCGGGGAGGGGGGAAGAGACCCAGTACTTC